Following are 28 T cell receptor beta chains from one sample sequenced in a study of shared clonotypes between healthy human individuals. CD45RO-negative, CCR7-positively selected cells formed the naive CD8 fraction, excluding terminally differentiated effector memory CD45RA+ cells. The protocol was immunoSEQ multiplex PCR, while the TCRdb copy is restricted to in-frame clones and leaves out a portion. Here the sample spans 2 million or so clones, less than 95% being singletons. Material: naive CD8+ T cells sorted from blood. Receptors were obtained from a man aged 18-30 years in good health.

The rearrangement uses TRBV5-8 and TRBJ1-5; 11 bases align to TRBD1. Trimming cost V 3 bases and J 3 bases; bases outside gene matches: 2. Per the germline V gene, CDR1 is SGHTS and CDR2 is YDEGEE. This CDR3 has 15 residues. CDR3 region: CASSWDRGINQPQHF. The CDR3 DNA reads TGTGCCAGCAGCTGGGACAGGGGGATCAATCAGCCCCAGCATTTT.

The chain couples TRBV29-1 to TRBJ1-1; weak D call: TRBD1 (5 bases). Trimming took off 4 bases at V and 0 bases at J, with 9 bases between the two ends. Germline CDR1 is SQVTM and CDR2 is ANQGSEA. The CDR3 runs 13 residues. CDR3 DNA: TGCAGCGTTGCAGGGCCGTTGAACACTGAAGCTTTCTTT. Its protein product is CSVAGPLNTEAFF.

As for this clone: In the same sample, other DNA sequences code for this CDR3. This sequence joins TRBV27 and TRBJ2-7; D is uncertain. This CDR3 region has 13 residues. The germline V gene has CDR1 MNHEY and CDR2 SMNVEV (reference sequence). The V end was cut by 5 bases, the J end by 2 bases, with 10 bases between. The CDR3 coding sequence is TGTGCCAGCAGTCCCCACCTGACCTACGAGCAGTACTTC. Its protein product is CASSPHLTYEQYF.

The rearrangement uses TRBV7-2 and TRBJ2-1, with a possible D match to TRBD2 (5 bases). The ends were cut back, 1 base at V and 9 bases at J, with 10 bases in the middle. CDR3 length: 13 amino acids. Germline-derived CDR1 and CDR2 are SGHTA and FQGNSA. CDR3 sequence reads: CASSLVLAGEQFF. As DNA, the CDR3 is TGTGCCAGCAGCTTAGTCCTAGCAGGTGAGCAGTTCTTC.

As to this clone: This sample includes further DNA sequences coding for the same CDR3. The chain employs TRBV27 and TRBJ1-1; D is possibly TRBD1 (5 bases). The CDR3 contains 16 residues. Germline assignment: CDR1 MNHEY and CDR2 SMNVEV (reference sequence). Trimming stripped 4 bases from V and 1 base from J, with 16 bases between. The CDR3 protein is CASSSGPGQGNTEAFF. The CDR3 nucleotides read TGTGCCAGCAGTTCGGGGCCGGGGCAGGGGAACACTGAAGCTTTCTTT.

The chain employs TRBV5-6 and TRBJ1-5; D is perhaps TRBD1 (5 bases). The CDR3 is made up of 13 amino acids. Between the trimmed V and J ends, which lost 7 bases and 1 base, there was a span of 9 bases. CDR1 and CDR2 from the germline V gene are SGHDT and YYEEEE. The DNA of the CDR3 is TGTGCCAGCTCGCGGGACAGCAATCAGCCCCAGCATTTT. This translates into CASSRDSNQPQHF.

The chain has TRBV9 and TRBJ2-3, with D perhaps given as TRBD1 or TRBD2 (5 bases each). The germline V and J ends were trimmed by 3 bases and 0 bases, with 11 bases remaining between them. Germline V CDR1 and CDR2: SGDLS, YYNGEE. The CDR3 loop spans 15 amino acids. CDR3 bases: TGTGCCAGCAGCGCCGGGACGCTCAGCACAGATACGCAGTATTTT. Translated: CASSAGTLSTDTQYF.

The chain carries TRBV5-1 and TRBJ2-7, with TRBD2 identical over 7 bases. V lost 1 base, J lost 4 bases, and 11 bases stayed unmatched. The germline V gene encodes CDR1 SGHRS and CDR2 YFSETQ. The CDR3 loop spans 16 amino acids. CDR3 protein: CASSLWVGEGSYEQYF. The CDR3, as DNA: TGCGCCAGCAGCTTGTGGGTCGGGGAGGGGTCTTACGAGCAGTACTTC.

The chain uses TRBV12-5 and TRBJ2-1, with D possibly called TRBD1 or TRBD2 (5 bases each). Germline-derived CDR1 and CDR2 are LGHNT and FRNRAP. Trimming shortened V by 3 bases and J by 2 bases, and 14 bases separated the two germline ends. CDR3 length equals 16 residues. CDR3 residues: CASGFGGDGPYNEQFF. As DNA, the CDR3 is TGTGCTAGTGGTTTTGGTGGGGACGGACCCTACAATGAGCAGTTCTTC. Full variable domain (outside the CDR3, taken from reference TRBV12-5 and TRBJ2-1): DARVTQTPRHKVTEMGQEVTMRCQPILGHNTVFWYRQTMMQGLELLAYFRNRAPLDDSGMPKDRFSAEMPDATLATLKIQPSEPRDSAVYFCASGFGGDGPYNEQFFGPGTRLTVL.

The J gene is TRBJ2-7, the V gene TRBV27; D unresolved. V was cut by 4 bases and J by 2 bases, with 12 bases left in between. Germline CDR1 and CDR2: MNHEY and SMNVEV (reference sequence). The CDR3 totals 14 residues. The CDR3 sequence is CASSWKSKAYEQYF. The DNA for the CDR3 is TGTGCCAGCAGTTGGAAGAGCAAAGCCTACGAGCAGTACTTC.

This rearrangement joins TRBV28 to TRBJ2-7, with 8 bases lining up with TRBD1. The CDR3 extends over 15 amino acids. J gave up 2 bases and V 5 bases, and 8 bases lay outside the gene matches. Germline lookup yields CDR1 MDHEN and CDR2 SYDVKM. Here the CDR3 reads CASSVLGQGAYEQYF. CDR3 coding DNA: TGTGCCAGCAGTGTGCTCGGACAGGGAGCCTACGAGCAGTACTTC.

This clone has only one observation. This chain connects TRBV5-6 to TRBJ1-4, with D hard to call. Trimming shortened V by 6 bases and J by 5 bases, and 14 bases separated the two germline ends. Germline-derived CDR1 and CDR2 are SGHDT and YYEEEE. This CDR3 contains 14 residues. In DNA, the CDR3 is TGTGCCAGCACCCCGGGCCATGAAAATGAAAAACTGTTTTTT. Encoded protein: CASTPGHENEKLFF.

To note about this clone: This sample includes further DNA sequences coding for the same CDR3. The chain couples TRBV9 to TRBJ1-1; D unclear. Germline V gene data show CDR1 as SGDLS and CDR2 as YYNGEE. The CDR3 runs 14 residues. V lost 0 bases and J lost 1, with 7 bases in between. The CDR3 region is CASSVDGRNTEAFF. The CDR3 nucleotides are TGTGCCAGCAGCGTAGACGGCAGGAACACTGAAGCTTTCTTT.

The chain links TRBV7-9 to TRBJ1-6, with D perhaps matching TRBD1 (5 bases). The CDR3 loop spans 17 amino acids. The germline V gene has CDR1 SEHNR and CDR2 FQNEAQ (reference sequence). Between the trimmed V and J ends, which lost 4 bases and 3 bases, there was a span of 16 bases. In DNA form, the CDR3 reads TGTGCCAGCAGCTCCGGGACCGACATAAACTATAATTCACCCCTCCACTTT. Its translation is CASSSGTDINYNSPLHF.

This clone occurred once. Distinct nucleotide sequences in the sample also encode this CDR3. The V and J genes are TRBV5-1 and TRBJ2-7; D is perhaps TRBD1 (6 bases). The CDR3 length is 13 residues. Germline lookup yields CDR1 SGHRS and CDR2 YFSETQ. V lost 3 bases and J 1 base, leaving 8 bases between the germline ends. The DNA of the CDR3 is TGCGCCAGCAGCTCTGGACAGTCCTACGAGCAGTACTTC. Residues: CASSSGQSYEQYF. The complete variable domain, with remaining parts taken from reference TRBV5-1 and TRBJ2-7, reads KAGVTQTPRYLIKTRGQQVTLSCSPISGHRSVSWYQQTPGQGLQFLFEYFSETQRNKGNFPGRFSGRQFSNSRSEMNVSTLELGDSALYLCASSSGQSYEQYFGPGTRLTVT.

Only one count was recorded for this clone. This chain connects TRBV7-2 to TRBJ2-7, with a tentative D call TRBD1 (6 bases). The V end lost 3 bases, the J end lost 3 bases, and 12 bases lay between the germline ends. This CDR3 is built from 14 residues. CDR1 SGHTA and CDR2 FQGNSA come from the germline V gene. The CDR3 spells CASSFAGVNYEQYF. The CDR3 DNA follows: TGTGCCAGCAGCTTCGCAGGGGTCAACTACGAGCAGTACTTC. Using reference TRBV7-2 and TRBJ2-7 for the parts outside the CDR3, the full variable domain is GAGVSQSPSNKVTEKGKDVELRCDPISGHTALYWYRQSLGQGLEFLIYFQGNSAPDKSGLPSDRFSAERTGGSVSTLTIQRTQQEDSAVYLCASSFAGVNYEQYFGPGTRLTVT.

The V call is TRBV10-2, the J call TRBJ2-3; 8 positions match TRBD1. Germline-derived CDR1 and CDR2 are WSHSY and SAAADI. J lost 3 bases, V lost 10 bases, and 9 bases had no gene match. The CDR3 runs to 14 residues. The CDR3 protein is CATSRTGRTDTQYF. CDR3 DNA sequence: TGCGCCACCTCCCGGACAGGGCGGACAGATACGCAGTATTTT.

V is TRBV10-2 and J is TRBJ2-3; D uncertain. The CDR3 totals 16 residues. The V end lost 1 base, the J end lost 2 bases, and 13 bases lay between the germline ends. CDR1 WSHSY and CDR2 SAAADI come from the germline V gene. The CDR3 sequence is CASSEYQRLYTDTQYF. The CDR3 bases are TGCGCCAGCAGTGAGTATCAAAGGTTGTACACAGATACGCAGTATTTT.

This sequence joins TRBV7-9 and TRBJ2-7; 13 nucleotides line up with TRBD2. Germline V gene lookup returns CDR1 SEHNR and CDR2 FQNEAQ (reference sequence). V was clipped by 5 bases and J by 3 bases; unmatched bases: 7. This CDR3 spans 16 amino acids. CDR3 nucleotides: TGTGCCAGCAGCGCGGGACTAGCGGGGACTAACTACGAGCAGTACTTC. It encodes CASSAGLAGTNYEQYF.

Notes on this clone: The identical CDR3 is also encoded by other nucleotide sequences in the sample. The chain joins TRBV29-1 to TRBJ2-7; TRBD1 aligns across 9 bases. The CDR3 is 13 amino acids. Per the germline V gene, CDR1 is SQVTM and CDR2 is ANQGSEA. V lost 7 bases, J lost 4 bases, and 8 bases stayed unmatched. The CDR3 DNA follows: TGCAGCGCGCTCACAGGGGGCGGGTACGAGCAGTACTTC. It yields the protein CSALTGGGYEQYF.

The gene calls are TRBV19 and TRBJ1-2; TRBD1 matches 8 bases. Germline CDR1 and CDR2: LNHDA and SQIVND (reference sequence). V lost 0 bases, J lost 6 bases, and 9 bases stayed unmatched. The CDR3 runs to 16 residues. The CDR3 bases are TGTGCCAGTAGTATAGATTGGACAGGGTCGTCCCATGGCTACACCTTC. This sequence encodes CASSIDWTGSSHGYTF.

The rearrangement joins TRBV7-9 to TRBJ1-2, with 10 bases matching TRBD1. CDR1 is SEHNR, CDR2 FQNEAQ, per germline (reference sequence). The CDR3 extends over 15 amino acids. V was clipped by 6 bases and J by 4 bases; unmatched bases: 8. CDR3 DNA: TGTGCCAGCAGTTCCGACAGGGGGCGCTTCTATGGCTACACCTTC. It encodes CASSSDRGRFYGYTF.

Of note for this clone: This sample includes further DNA sequences coding for the same CDR3. This sequence joins TRBV6-5 and TRBJ2-7; 8 bases fit TRBD2. The germline V gene encodes CDR1 MNHEY and CDR2 SVGAGI. This CDR3 has 15 amino acids. V trimming: 3 bases; J trimming: 2 bases; junction bases outside the gene matches: 6. The CDR3 DNA reads as TGTGCCAGCAGTTATCAAGCGGGAGCGCCCTACGAGCAGTACTTC. This sequence encodes CASSYQAGAPYEQYF.

CDR3 amino acids: CASSQTPLGWSEQFF. CDR3 sequence (DNA): TGCGCCAGCAGCCAGACGCCTCTGGGCTGGAGTGAGCAGTTCTTC. V and J are TRBV4-1 and TRBJ2-1; D not certain. With 3 bases removed from V and 9 bases from J, the gap between germline ends came to 18 bases. CDR1 MGHRA and CDR2 YSYEKL come from the germline V gene. There are 15 residues in the CDR3.

This clone appeared once. The same CDR3 arises from other DNA sequences in this sample as well. J is TRBJ2-7 and V is TRBV5-1; D possibly corresponds to TRBD2 (6 bases). This CDR3 region has 14 residues. V lost 0 bases, J lost 4 bases, and 11 bases lay in between. Germline V gene sequence: CDR1 SGHRS, CDR2 YFSETQ. The CDR3 sequence: CASSLAGSGYEQYF. The CDR3 bases are TGCGCCAGCAGCTTGGCCGGGAGCGGATACGAGCAGTACTTC.

The chain combines TRBV5-6 with TRBJ2-1; 10 positions agree with TRBD1. Unmatched junction bases numbered 10, after V lost 4 bases and J lost 6 bases. CDR3 size: 16 residues. Germline V gene lookup returns CDR1 SGHDT and CDR2 YYEEEE. The CDR3 region is CASSPMTGGIFNEQFF. For the CDR3, the DNA is TGTGCCAGCAGCCCTATGACAGGGGGCATATTCAATGAGCAGTTCTTC.

CDR3 sequence: CASSSSGTGIHTEAFF. For the CDR3, the DNA is TGTGCCAGCAGCTCCTCCGGGACAGGGATTCACACTGAAGCTTTCTTT. This chain joins TRBV5-6 and TRBJ1-1; 9 bases are a match to TRBD1. The junction had 9 bases not matched to a gene; V was cut back by 3 bases and J by 3 bases. This CDR3 contains 16 residues. In germline, CDR1 is SGHDT, CDR2 YYEEEE.

This chain connects TRBV5-1 to TRBJ2-1; D gene unclear. Germline V gives CDR1 SGHRS, CDR2 YFSETQ. V was cut by 2 bases and J by 8 bases, with 11 bases left in between. This CDR3 is built from 13 residues. The CDR3 here is CASSLSAGDEQFF. The DNA for the CDR3 is TGCGCCAGCAGCTTATCGGCTGGCGATGAGCAGTTCTTC. The full variable domain, its missing parts supplied by reference TRBV5-1 and TRBJ2-1, is KAGVTQTPRYLIKTRGQQVTLSCSPISGHRSVSWYQQTPGQGLQFLFEYFSETQRNKGNFPGRFSGRQFSNSRSEMNVSTLELGDSALYLCASSLSAGDEQFFGPGTRLTVL.